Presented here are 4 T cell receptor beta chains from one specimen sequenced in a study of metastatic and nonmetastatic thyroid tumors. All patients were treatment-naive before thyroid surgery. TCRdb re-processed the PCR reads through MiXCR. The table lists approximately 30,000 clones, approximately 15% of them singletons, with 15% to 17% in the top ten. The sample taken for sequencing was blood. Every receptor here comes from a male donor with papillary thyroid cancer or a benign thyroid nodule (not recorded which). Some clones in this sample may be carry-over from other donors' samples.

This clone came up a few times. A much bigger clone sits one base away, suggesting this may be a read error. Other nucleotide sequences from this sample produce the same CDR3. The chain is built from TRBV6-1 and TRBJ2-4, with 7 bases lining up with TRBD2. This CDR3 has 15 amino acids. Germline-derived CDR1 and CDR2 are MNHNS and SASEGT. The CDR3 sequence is CVVGGGVMDKNIQYF. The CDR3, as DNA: TGTGTGGTTGGGGGGGGTGTGATGGACAAAAACATTCAGTACTTC.

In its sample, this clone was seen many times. The CDR3 sequence: CASSFIHGQETQYF. The CDR3 nucleotides read TGTGCCAGCAGCTTTATTCATGGACAAGAGACCCAGTACTTC. The rearrangement joins TRBV7-6 to TRBJ2-5; D not certain. The length of the CDR3 is 14 residues. V shed 3 bases and J shed 2 bases, with 10 bases lying between them. Germline V gene sequence: CDR1 SGHVS, CDR2 FNYEAQ.

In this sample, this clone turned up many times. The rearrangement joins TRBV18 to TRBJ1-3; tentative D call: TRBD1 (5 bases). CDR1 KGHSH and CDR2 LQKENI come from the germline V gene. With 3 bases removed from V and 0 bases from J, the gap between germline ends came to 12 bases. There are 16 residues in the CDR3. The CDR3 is CASSPRDPSSGNTIYF. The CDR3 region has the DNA TGTGCCAGCTCACCTCGGGACCCTAGCTCTGGAAACACCATATATTTT. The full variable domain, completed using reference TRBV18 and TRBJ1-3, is NAGVMQNPRHLVRRRGQEARLRCSPMKGHSHVYWYRQLPEEGLKFMVYLQKENIIDESGMPKERFSAEFPKEGPSILRIQQVVRGDSAAYFCASSPRDPSSGNTIYFGEGSWLTVV.

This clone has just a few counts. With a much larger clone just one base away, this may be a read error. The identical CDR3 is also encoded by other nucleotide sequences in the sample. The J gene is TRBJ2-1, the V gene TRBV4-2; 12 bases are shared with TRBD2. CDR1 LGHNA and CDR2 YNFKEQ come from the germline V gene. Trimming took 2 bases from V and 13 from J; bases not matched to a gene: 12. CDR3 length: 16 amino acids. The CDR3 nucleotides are TGTGCCAGCAGCCAATTGACTCCGGCTAGCGGGAGGGCTCAGTTCTTC. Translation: CASSQLTPASGRAQFF.